Following are 17 T cell receptor beta chains from one sample sequenced in a study of PD-1 blockade in classical Hodgkin lymphoma. Sequencing used immunoSEQ multiplex PCR; TCRdb keeps in-frame clones, though not all of them. The sample holds more than 15,000 clones, around 78% seen once. The time point: cycle 4 day 1 (C4D1), after more than five weeks of nivolumab. Brentuximab vedotin exposure varied, and every patient relapsed after autologous stem cell transplantation. Negative selection with magnetic separation was used to purify CD4+ T cells from thawed PBMCs. Sequencing was performed on CD4+ T cells from blood, taken before the fourth cycle of nivolumab. All receptors derive from a human donor with classical Hodgkin lymphoma.

This clone has more than one count but fewer than ten. The CDR3 protein is CSARTETQYF. CDR3 DNA sequence: TGCAGTGCTAGGACTGAGACCCAGTACTTC. This chain joins TRBV20-1 and TRBJ2-5; no firm D call. Germline V gene data show CDR1 as DFQATT and CDR2 as SNEGSKA (reference sequence). V lost 3 bases and J lost 5, with 4 bases in between. The CDR3 contains 10 residues.

The chain couples TRBV23-1 to TRBJ2-7; 10 positions match TRBD1. TRBV23-1 is an ORF; its function is uncertain. CDR3 length: 18 amino acids. With 2 bases clipped from V and 5 bases from J, the junction kept 15 bases outside the gene matches. The CDR3 is CASSQARSIGTGDHEQYF. CDR3 sequence (DNA): TGCGCCAGCAGTCAAGCCCGATCTATCGGGACAGGGGACCACGAGCAGTACTTC.

This clone has more than one count but fewer than ten. The chain recombines TRBV6-1 with TRBJ1-5; perhaps TRBD1 as D (5 bases). This CDR3 is built from 13 residues. The V and J ends lost 10 bases and 0 bases respectively, with 10 bases between them. Germline V CDR1 and CDR2: MNHNS, SASEGT. The CDR3 nucleotides are TGTGCCACTTCGACAGATAGCAATCAGCCCCAGCATTTT. Its protein is CATSTDSNQPQHF.

This rearrangement joins TRBV7-8 to TRBJ2-5; maybe TRBD1 (6 bases). Trimming pared 3 bases from V and 0 bases from J, leaving 11 bases between. The CDR3 length is 15 residues. Germline CDR1 and CDR2: SGHVS and FQNEAQ. The CDR3 loop is CASSLVGQNQETQYF. The CDR3 coding sequence is TGTGCCAGCAGCTTGGTTGGACAGAACCAAGAGACCCAGTACTTC.

This sequence joins TRBV6-8 and TRBJ2-7; 13 bases align to TRBD2. From germline, CDR1 is MNHGY and CDR2 SAAAGT. With V trimmed by 8 bases and J by 4 bases, 2 bases remained unmatched. There are 13 residues in the CDR3. CDR3 nucleotide sequence: TGTGCCAGCCTACTAGCGGGAGGGTACGAGCAGTACTTC. It yields the protein CASLLAGGYEQYF.

J is TRBJ2-3 and V is TRBV14, with a weak D call TRBD1 (5 bases). V lost 0 bases to trimming and J lost 4 bases, with 17 bases between them. Germline-derived CDR1 and CDR2 are SGHDN and FVKESK. This CDR3 comprises 17 residues. The CDR3 sequence: CASSQEGMWQGSDTQYF. The CDR3 bases are TGTGCCAGCAGCCAAGAAGGGATGTGGCAGGGTTCAGATACGCAGTATTTT.

This chain connects TRBV6-5 to TRBJ2-7, with 9 bases aligning to TRBD1. Unmatched junction bases numbered 6, after V lost 6 bases and J lost 3 bases. In germline, CDR1 is MNHEY, CDR2 SVGAGI. This CDR3 has 14 residues. The chain's CDR3 is CASRMGQGSYEQYF. The DNA for the CDR3 is TGTGCCAGCAGAATGGGACAGGGAAGCTACGAGCAGTACTTC.

This clone has just a few counts. This chain uses TRBV5-1 with TRBJ1-1; D is uncertain. Germline assignment: CDR1 SGHRS and CDR2 YFSETQ. The V and J ends lost 1 base and 1 base respectively, with 5 bases between them. CDR3 length: 13 amino acids. CDR3 coding DNA: TGCGCCAGCAGCTTGAGATCGAACACTGAAGCTTTCTTT. Translating it yields CASSLRSNTEAFF.

This clone was picked up a small number of times. V usage is TRBV6-1 and J usage is TRBJ1-4; D might be TRBD1 (6 bases). V lost 5 bases and J lost 12, with 19 bases in between. The germline V gene has CDR1 MNHNS and CDR2 SASEGT. The CDR3 consists of 14 residues. In DNA, the CDR3 is TGTGCCAGCAGTCCTGGGGGGCGGCCGGGGGAACTGTTTTTT. Its translation is CASSPGGRPGELFF.

The V gene is TRBV29-1, the J gene TRBJ2-7; no clear D gene. Germline CDR1 SQVTM, CDR2 ANQGSEA. Trimming removed 5 bases at V and 0 bases at J, with 14 bases between. The CDR3 has 14 amino acids. The CDR3 sequence is CSVSEPSNSYEQYF. In DNA form, the CDR3 reads TGCAGCGTTTCTGAGCCCAGCAACTCCTACGAGCAGTACTTC.

The chain has TRBV25-1 and TRBJ1-3; possible D gene TRBD1, 5 bases. The CDR3 spans 15 residues. CDR1 MGHDK and CDR2 SYGVNS come from the germline V gene. Between the trimmed V and J ends, which lost 1 base and 4 bases, there was a span of 11 bases. The CDR3 nucleotides read TGTGCCAGCAGTGAATTACGGGGGTCGGGAAACACCATATATTTT. Translated, it gives CASSELRGSGNTIYF.

The chain carries TRBV9 and TRBJ2-6; D gene unclear. With 0 bases removed from V and 4 bases from J, the gap between germline ends came to 5 bases. The germline V gene has CDR1 SGDLS and CDR2 YYNGEE. CDR3 size: 14 residues. Here the CDR3 reads CASSVEAGANVLTF. In nucleotides, the CDR3 is TGTGCCAGCAGCGTAGAAGCAGGGGCCAACGTCCTGACTTTC.

This chain links TRBV5-1 with TRBJ2-6; 7 bases agree with TRBD2. The CDR3 contains 15 residues. From germline, CDR1 is SGHRS and CDR2 YFSETQ. Unmatched junction bases numbered 2, after V lost 4 bases and J lost 1 base. In DNA form, the CDR3 reads TGCGCCAGCAGCGGGAGGGTATCTGGGGCCAACGTCCTGACTTTC. This translates into CASSGRVSGANVLTF.

The rearrangement joins TRBV6-5 to TRBJ2-2; TRBD1 matches 8 bases. The V segment lost 5 bases and the J segment 5 bases; nucleotides outside the gene matches: 7. The CDR3 has 15 amino acids. Germline V lookup: CDR1 MNHEY, CDR2 SVGAGI. This chain's CDR3 is CASSRDRRGTGELFF. The CDR3 DNA sequence: TGTGCCAGCAGTCGGGACAGGAGGGGGACCGGGGAGCTGTTTTTT.

This clone was found a few times. The gene calls are TRBV15 and TRBJ1-1; D might be TRBD1 (6 bases). The germline V gene encodes CDR1 LNHNV and CDR2 YYDKDF (reference sequence). CDR3 length: 15 amino acids. The V end was cut by 1 base, the J end by 5 bases, with 14 bases between. The CDR3 here is CATSRGGAGVTEAFF. The CDR3 nucleotides read TGTGCCACCAGCAGAGGAGGAGCAGGGGTGACTGAAGCTTTCTTT. Full variable domain (rest looked up from reference TRBV15 and TRBJ1-1): DAMVIQNPRYQVTQFGKPVTLSCSQTLNHNVMYWYQQKSSQAPKLLFHYYDKDFNNEADTPDNFQSRRPNTSFCFLDIRSPGLGDTAMYLCATSRGGAGVTEAFFGQGTRLTVV.

V usage is TRBV7-2 and J usage is TRBJ1-5; D ambiguous. V dropped 4 bases and J dropped 9 bases, with 13 bases sitting between them. The CDR3 has 13 residues. Germline CDR1 SGHTA, CDR2 FQGNSA. The CDR3 reads CASSSDPSRPQHF. Here the CDR3 DNA reads TGTGCCAGCAGCTCTGACCCATCCCGGCCCCAGCATTTT. The full variable domain, completed using reference TRBV7-2 and TRBJ1-5, is GAGVSQSPSNKVTEKGKDVELRCDPISGHTALYWYRQSLGQGLEFLIYFQGNSAPDKSGLPSDRFSAERTGGSVSTLTIQRTQQEDSAVYLCASSSDPSRPQHFGDGTRLSIL.

The V call is TRBV10-3, the J call TRBJ1-5; weak D call: TRBD1 (5 bases). CDR1 and CDR2 (germline): ENHRY, SYGVKD. V was clipped by 4 bases and J by 7 bases, with 20 bases between them. This CDR3 spans 16 amino acids. As DNA, the CDR3 is TGTGCCATCAGTGCACGAGCAGCGGGGGTAGGCCAGCCCCAGCATTTT. Translating it yields CAISARAAGVGQPQHF.